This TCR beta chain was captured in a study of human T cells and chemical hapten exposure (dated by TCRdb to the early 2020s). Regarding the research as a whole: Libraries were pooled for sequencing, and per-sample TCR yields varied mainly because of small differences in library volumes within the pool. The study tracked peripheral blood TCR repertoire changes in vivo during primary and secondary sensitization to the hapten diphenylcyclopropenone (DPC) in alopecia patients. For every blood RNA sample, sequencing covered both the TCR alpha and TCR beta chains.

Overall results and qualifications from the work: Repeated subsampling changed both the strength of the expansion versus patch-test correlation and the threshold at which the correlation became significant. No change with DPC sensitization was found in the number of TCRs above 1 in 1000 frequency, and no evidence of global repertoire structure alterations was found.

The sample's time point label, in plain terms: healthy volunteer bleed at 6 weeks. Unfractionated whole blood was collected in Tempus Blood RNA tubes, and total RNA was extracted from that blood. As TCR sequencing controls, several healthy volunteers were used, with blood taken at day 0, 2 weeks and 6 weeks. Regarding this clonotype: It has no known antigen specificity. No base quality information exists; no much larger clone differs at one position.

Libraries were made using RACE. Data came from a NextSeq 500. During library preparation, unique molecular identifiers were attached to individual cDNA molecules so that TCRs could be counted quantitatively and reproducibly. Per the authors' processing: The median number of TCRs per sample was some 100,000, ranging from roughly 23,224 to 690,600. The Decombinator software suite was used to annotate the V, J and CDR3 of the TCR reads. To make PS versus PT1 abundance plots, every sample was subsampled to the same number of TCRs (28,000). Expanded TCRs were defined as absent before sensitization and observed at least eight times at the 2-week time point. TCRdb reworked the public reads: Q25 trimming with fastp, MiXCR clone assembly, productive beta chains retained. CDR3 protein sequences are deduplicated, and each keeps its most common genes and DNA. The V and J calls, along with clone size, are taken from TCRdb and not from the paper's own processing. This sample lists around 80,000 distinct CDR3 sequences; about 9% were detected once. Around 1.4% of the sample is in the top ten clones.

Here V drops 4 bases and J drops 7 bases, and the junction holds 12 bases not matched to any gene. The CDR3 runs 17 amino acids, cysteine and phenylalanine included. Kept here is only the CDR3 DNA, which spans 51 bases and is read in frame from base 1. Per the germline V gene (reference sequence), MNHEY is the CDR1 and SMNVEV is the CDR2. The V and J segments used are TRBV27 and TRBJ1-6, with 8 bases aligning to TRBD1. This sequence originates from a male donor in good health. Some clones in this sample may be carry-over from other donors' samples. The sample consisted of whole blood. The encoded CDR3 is CASSSPPRQGRNSPLHF. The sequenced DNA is TGTGCCAGCAGTTCCCCCCCCAGACAGGGGAGAAATTCACCCCTCCACTTT.